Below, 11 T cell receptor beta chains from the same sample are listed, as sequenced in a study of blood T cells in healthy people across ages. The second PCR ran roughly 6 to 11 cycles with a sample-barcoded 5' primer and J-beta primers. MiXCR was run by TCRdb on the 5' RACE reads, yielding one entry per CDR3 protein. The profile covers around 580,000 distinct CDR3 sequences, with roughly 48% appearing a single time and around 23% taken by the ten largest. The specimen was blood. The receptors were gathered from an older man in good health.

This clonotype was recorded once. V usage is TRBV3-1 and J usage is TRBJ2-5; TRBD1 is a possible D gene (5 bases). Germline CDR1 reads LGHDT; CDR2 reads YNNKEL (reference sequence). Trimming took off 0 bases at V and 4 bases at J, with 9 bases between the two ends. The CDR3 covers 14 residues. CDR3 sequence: CASSQDRVSETQYF. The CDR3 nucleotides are TGTGCCAGCAGCCAAGACAGGGTTTCAGAGACCCAGTACTTC.

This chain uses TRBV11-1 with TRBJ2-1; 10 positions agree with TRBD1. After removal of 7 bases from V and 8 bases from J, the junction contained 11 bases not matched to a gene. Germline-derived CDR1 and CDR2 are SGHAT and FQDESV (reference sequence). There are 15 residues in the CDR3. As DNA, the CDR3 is TGTGCCAGCACCCTAGGAGGGACAGGGGTTCATGAGCAGTTCTTC. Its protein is CASTLGGTGVHEQFF.

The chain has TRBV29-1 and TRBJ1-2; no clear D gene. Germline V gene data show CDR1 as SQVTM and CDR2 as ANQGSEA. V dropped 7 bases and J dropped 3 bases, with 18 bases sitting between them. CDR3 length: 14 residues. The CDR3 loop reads CSAQLEGGDYGYTF. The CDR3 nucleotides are TGCAGCGCCCAATTGGAGGGCGGAGACTATGGCTACACCTTC. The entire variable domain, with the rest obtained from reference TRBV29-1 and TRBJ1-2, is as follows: SAVISQKPSRDICQRGTSLTIQCQVDSQVTMMFWYRQQPGQSLTLIATANQGSEATYESGFVIDKFPISRPNLTFSTLTVSNMSPEDSSIYLCSAQLEGGDYGYTFGSGTRLTVV.

CDR3 sequence (DNA): TGTGCCAGCAGTTTCAACACCATATATTTT. Residues: CASSFNTIYF. The rearrangement joins TRBV12-3 or TRBV12-4 to TRBJ1-3; D is unresolved. The ends were cut back, 3 bases at V and 7 bases at J, with 1 base in the middle. The CDR3 consists of 10 residues.

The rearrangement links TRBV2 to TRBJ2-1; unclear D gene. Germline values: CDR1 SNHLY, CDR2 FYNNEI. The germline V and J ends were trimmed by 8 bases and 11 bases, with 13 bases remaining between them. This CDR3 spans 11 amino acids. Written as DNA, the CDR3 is TGTGCCAGCCGACCGGGCATAAAGCAGTTCTTC. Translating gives CASRPGIKQFF.

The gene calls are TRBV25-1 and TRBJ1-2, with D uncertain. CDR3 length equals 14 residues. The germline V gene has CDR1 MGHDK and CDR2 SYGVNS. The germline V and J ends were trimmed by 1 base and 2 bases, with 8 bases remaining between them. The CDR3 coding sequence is TGTGCCAGCAGTGAATTTGGCGGGAACTATGGCTACACCTTC. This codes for CASSEFGGNYGYTF.

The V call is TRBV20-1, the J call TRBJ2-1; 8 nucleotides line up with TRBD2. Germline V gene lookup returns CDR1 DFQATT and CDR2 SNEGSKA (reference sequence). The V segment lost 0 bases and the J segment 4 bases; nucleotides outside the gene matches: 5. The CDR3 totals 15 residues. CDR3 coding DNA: TGCAGTGCTAGAGACATGGCGGGGGGATACAATGAGCAGTTCTTC. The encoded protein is CSARDMAGGYNEQFF.

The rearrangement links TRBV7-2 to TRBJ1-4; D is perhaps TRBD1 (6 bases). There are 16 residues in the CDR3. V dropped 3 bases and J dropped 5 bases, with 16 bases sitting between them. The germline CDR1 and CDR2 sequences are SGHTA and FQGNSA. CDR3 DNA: TGTGCCAGCAGCTTCTCTCTACAGGGAGGGAATGAAAAACTGTTTTTT. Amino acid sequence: CASSFSLQGGNEKLFF.

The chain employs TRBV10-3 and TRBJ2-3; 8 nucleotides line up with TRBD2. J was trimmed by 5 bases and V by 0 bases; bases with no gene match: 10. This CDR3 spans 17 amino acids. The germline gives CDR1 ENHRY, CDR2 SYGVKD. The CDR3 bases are TGTGCCATCAGTGAGTCCACTAGCGGATCTAGTTTAGATACGCAGTATTTT. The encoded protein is CAISESTSGSSLDTQYF.

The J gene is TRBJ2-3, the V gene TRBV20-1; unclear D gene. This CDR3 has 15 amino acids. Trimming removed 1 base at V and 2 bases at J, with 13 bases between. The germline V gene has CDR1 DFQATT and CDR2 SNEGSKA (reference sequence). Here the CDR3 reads CSARAGGSYTDTQYF. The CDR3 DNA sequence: TGCAGTGCTAGAGCCGGCGGATCTTACACAGATACGCAGTATTTT.

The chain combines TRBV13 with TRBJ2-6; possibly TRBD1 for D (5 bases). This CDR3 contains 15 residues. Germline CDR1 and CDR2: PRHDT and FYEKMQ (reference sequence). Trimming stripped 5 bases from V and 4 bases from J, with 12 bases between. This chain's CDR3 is CASSQTPGGANVLTF. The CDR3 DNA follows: TGTGCCAGCAGCCAAACCCCAGGGGGGGCCAACGTCCTGACTTTC.